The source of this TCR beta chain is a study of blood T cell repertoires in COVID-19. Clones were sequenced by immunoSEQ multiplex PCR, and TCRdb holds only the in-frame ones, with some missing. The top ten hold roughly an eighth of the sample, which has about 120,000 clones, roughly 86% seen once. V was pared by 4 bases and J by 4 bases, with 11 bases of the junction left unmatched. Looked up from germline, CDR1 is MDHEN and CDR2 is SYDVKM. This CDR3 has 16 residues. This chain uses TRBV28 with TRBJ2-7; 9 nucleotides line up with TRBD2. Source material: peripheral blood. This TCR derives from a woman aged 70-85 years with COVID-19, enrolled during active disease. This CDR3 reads CASSSPQRGANYEQYF. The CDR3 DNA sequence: TGTGCCAGCAGTTCCCCCCAGCGGGGGGCAAATTACGAGCAGTACTTC.